This entry features one T cell receptor (beta chain) sequence. As yet, its antigen is unknown. 60 Vbeta and 13 Jbeta primers were used in PCR. Profiling relied on immunoSEQ multiplex PCR, and the TCRdb table lists in-frame clones only, not all of them. The sample holds fewer than 110,000 clones, 55% to 85% seen once. The data belong to a study of cytomegalovirus exposure and HLA in healthy donors. The study's findings and limits: Highly shared sequence variants in one cluster were likely a sequencing artifact. An analysis was carried out later, and it reportedly showed fewer N-insertions in an Asian-associated ancestry cluster than the approximately 700-donor mean. Rare TCR sequences predominated, though certain public TCRs were found in many donors.

The source material was PBMCs. The receptor's source is a man aged 30 to 39 in good health and CMV-seronegative.

The CDR3 region has the DNA TGTGCCAGTAGTTCCGGGACAAGCCAAGAGACCCAGTACTTC. Translating gives CASSSGTSQETQYF. The V and J genes are TRBV19 and TRBJ2-5; possibly TRBD1 for D (6 bases). CDR1 is LNHDA, CDR2 SQIVND, per germline (reference sequence). Trimming removed 5 bases at V and 1 base at J, with 11 bases between. The CDR3 is made up of 14 amino acids.